These 11 T cell receptor beta chains were all obtained from the same sample, sequenced in a study of STAT5B mutations in CD4+ large granular lymphocyte leukemia. TCRdb's table, derived via immunoSEQ multiplex PCR, lists solely in-frame clones and lacks some. The table records fewer than 35,000 clones, less than 70% of them present only once. Sequencing was carried out using CD4+ T cells from blood buffy coats. These receptors were obtained from a human donor in good health.

The rearrangement links TRBV2 to TRBJ2-3; D gene uncertain. V gave up 3 bases and J gave up 6 bases, with 10 bases separating them. Germline CDR1 reads SNHLY; CDR2 reads FYNNEI. This CDR3 comprises 13 residues. The CDR3 nucleotides are TGTGCCAGCAGTGAGTGGGCCGGGGATACGCAGTATTTT. Translated: CASSEWAGDTQYF.

The chain couples TRBV5-1 to TRBJ2-3; 7 nucleotides align to TRBD1. The CDR3 length is 13 residues. Germline V lookup: CDR1 SGHRS, CDR2 YFSETQ. The V and J ends lost 4 bases and 5 bases, in that order; junction bases with no gene match: 4. Here the CDR3 DNA reads TGCGCCAGCAGCCTACAGGGGCAAGATACGCAGTATTTT. The encoded protein is CASSLQGQDTQYF.

The chain links TRBV6-6 to TRBJ1-6; D remains unclear. CDR3 size: 13 residues. Trimming took 7 bases from V and 2 from J, leaving 6 bases between them. Looked up from germline, CDR1 is MNHNY and CDR2 is SVGAGI (reference sequence). The CDR3 region is CASTDPYNSPLHF. The CDR3 DNA reads as TGTGCCAGCACCGACCCCTATAATTCACCCCTCCACTTT.

This chain uses TRBV4-1 with TRBJ2-3; a possible D gene is TRBD1 (6 bases). This CDR3 has 16 residues. Trimming left V 0 bases short and J 5 bases short, with 15 bases between. Germline V gene data show CDR1 as MGHRA and CDR2 as YSYEKL. CDR3 sequence: CASSQDMAGVGDTQYF. The CDR3, as DNA: TGCGCCAGCAGCCAAGATATGGCAGGGGTTGGAGATACGCAGTATTTT.

V gene TRBV4-2 combines with J gene TRBJ1-2; the D gene is possibly TRBD1 (6 bases). V was shortened by 0 bases and J by 0 bases, with 14 bases between the two germline ends. Germline CDR1 LGHNA, CDR2 YNFKEQ. The length of the CDR3 is 17 residues. The CDR3 spells CASSQDSGTSANYGYTF. The CDR3 nucleotides read TGTGCCAGCAGCCAAGATAGCGGGACATCCGCTAACTATGGCTACACCTTC.

This clone was seen a few times. The chain joins TRBV10-2 to TRBJ1-1; D is perhaps TRBD1 (5 bases). In germline, CDR1 is WSHSY, CDR2 SAAADI. This CDR3 has 13 residues. Trimming shortened V by 5 bases and J by 3 bases, and 10 bases separated the two germline ends. CDR3 DNA: TGCGCCAGCAGTAGGGACCTATACACTGAAGCTTTCTTT. Translation gives CASSRDLYTEAFF.

This clone was seen a few times. This chain joins TRBV6-5 and TRBJ2-1; 9 nucleotides agree with TRBD2. This CDR3 contains 14 residues. Germline values: CDR1 MNHEY, CDR2 SVGAGI. V was pared by 1 base and J by 7 bases, with 2 bases of the junction left unmatched. CDR3 protein: CASSYFSGGNEQFF. The CDR3 DNA sequence: TGTGCCAGCAGTTACTTTAGCGGGGGAAATGAGCAGTTCTTC.

This chain joins TRBV25-1 and TRBJ2-3, with D possibly TRBD1 on 5 matching bases. Germline CDR1 is MGHDK and CDR2 is SYGVNS. V lost 4 bases and J lost 4, with 12 bases in between. The CDR3 has 14 amino acids. This CDR3 is CASSVSRAADTQYF. CDR3 sequence (DNA): TGTGCCAGCAGTGTGAGCAGGGCAGCAGATACGCAGTATTTT.

The chain joins TRBV7-2 to TRBJ1-1, with D perhaps matching TRBD1 (5 bases). Per the germline V gene, CDR1 is SGHTA and CDR2 is FQGNSA. V was cut by 1 base and J by 2 bases, with 11 bases left in between. This CDR3 comprises 15 residues. CDR3 nucleotides: TGTGCCAGCAGCTTAGTACGCGGGACCAACACTGAAGCTTTCTTT. Amino acids: CASSLVRGTNTEAFF.

The V call is TRBV10-3, the J call TRBJ2-5; no clear D gene. The V gene lost 4 bases and the J gene lost 5 bases, with 11 bases spanning the gap. The CDR3 length is 13 residues. CDR1 is ENHRY and CDR2 is SYGVKD in the germline V gene. CDR3: CAISGSLRETQYF. CDR3 sequence (DNA): TGTGCCATCAGTGGGAGTTTACGGGAGACCCAGTACTTC.

This rearrangement joins TRBV25-1 to TRBJ2-1, with D possibly being TRBD2 (6 bases). This CDR3 region has 15 residues. Germline-derived CDR1 and CDR2 are MGHDK and SYGVNS. Trimming stripped 10 bases from V and 5 bases from J, with 21 bases between. The CDR3, as DNA: TGTGCCACCTCCGGGAGTTACCGAGGCCACAATGAGCAGTTCTTC. Translated, it gives CATSGSYRGHNEQFF.